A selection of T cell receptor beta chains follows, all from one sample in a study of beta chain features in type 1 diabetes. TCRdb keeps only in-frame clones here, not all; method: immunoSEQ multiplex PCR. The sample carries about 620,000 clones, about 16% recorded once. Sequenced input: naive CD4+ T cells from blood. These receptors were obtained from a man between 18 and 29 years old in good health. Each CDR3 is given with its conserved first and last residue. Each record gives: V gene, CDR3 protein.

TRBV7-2	CASSPDRVQPQHF
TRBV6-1	CASGGSGTDTQYF
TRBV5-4	CASSSGTEKNIQYF
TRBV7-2	CASSLWGPGANVLTF
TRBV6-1	CASSGTFNEKLFF
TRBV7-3	CASSLGQGLNTEAFF
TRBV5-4	CASSPDVRYTEAFF
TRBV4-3	CASSTAGVDIYGYTF
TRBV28	CASEVAQGALGGYEQYF
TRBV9	CASSPGGSGGPYEQFF
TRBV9	CASSVAGTGTYEQYF
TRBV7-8	CASSLRSGNTGELFF
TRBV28	CASSLFKSSGANVLTF
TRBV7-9	CASSLGSANYGYTF
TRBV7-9	CASSFGGNWGEQYF
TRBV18	CASSPGQHEQYF
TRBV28	CASLGETQYF
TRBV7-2	CASSYPGSPGANVLTF
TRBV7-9	CASSPRLGGAMNTGELFF
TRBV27	CASSLSSRRGETQYF
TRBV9	CASSVGQAPSSGNTIYF
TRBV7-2	CASSIDRSSYEQYF
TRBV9	CASTDDRGNTGELFF
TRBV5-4	CASRLAGGRYNEQFF
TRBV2	CASSGQGAHYGYTF
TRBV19	CASSKLAGSYEQYF
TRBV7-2	CASSLLASGGVSQETQYF
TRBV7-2	CASSPRTGVEAFF
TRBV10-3	CAISERGGRTSYEQYF
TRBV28	CASGMQSNYGYTF
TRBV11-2	CASSLARGRTGELFF
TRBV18	CASSPAANYGYTF
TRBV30	CAWSAQANSPLHF
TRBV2	CASIRFREGYTF
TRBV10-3	CAISESPAGAGFYF
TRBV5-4	CASSPGLAGVPETQYF
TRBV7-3	CASSFGRGNTGELFF
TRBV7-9	CASSLEGSQYF
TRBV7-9	CASSLSVEQYF
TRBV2	CASRLRVGNQPQHF
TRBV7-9	CASTKGQSFQETQYF
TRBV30	CAWSPDRRSYYGYTF
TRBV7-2	CASSLEPGGDQPQHF
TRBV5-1	CASSLDQVSAKLFF
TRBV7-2	CASSLGGTGRSEQYF
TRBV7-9	CASSRLPGQGVSF
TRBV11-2	CASSFRQTTNYGYTF